This entry describes one T cell receptor beta chain. As yet, its antigen is unknown. This entry belongs to a study of T-cell reconstitution after alpha-beta-depleted transplantation in children. TCRbeta library construction was performed incorporating unique molecular identifiers. A single record per CDR3 protein comes from TCRdb applying MiXCR to the PCR reads. The data contain under 750,000 distinct CDR3 sequences, 20% to 25% of them singletons. Points from the study as a whole: Several hundred expanded graft clones reportedly gave rise to the alpha-beta T cells present about two months after transplant. Fresh T-cell production supplied most of the T-cell counts and diversity seen one year after transplant.

This CDR3 is 13 amino acids long. Trimming took off 7 bases at V and 7 bases at J, with 16 bases between the two ends. Germline-derived CDR1 and CDR2 are ENHRY and SYGVKD. This clonotype originated in a boy under two years old who had a stem cell transplant for acute myeloid leukemia, so the T cells may come from the graft donor. V usage is TRBV10-3 and J usage is TRBJ2-5, with a tentative D call TRBD2 (5 bases). The input for sequencing was PBMCs, mostly from graft donor cells, taken 360 days after TCRalphabeta/CD19-depleted stem cell transplant. This CDR3 reads CAIMAASSGTQYF. The CDR3 nucleotides read TGTGCCATCATGGCTGCTAGCAGCGGGACCCAGTACTTC.